This entry lists 30 T cell receptor beta chains sequenced from one sample in a study of blood T cells in healthy people across ages. Next came a second PCR, run for about 6 to 12 cycles, which used a sample-barcoded 5' primer along with a J-beta primer mix. Via MiXCR, TCRdb re-called the 5' RACE reads, giving one row per CDR3 protein. The sample includes hundreds of thousands of distinct CDR3 sequences, about 28% seen only once; the top ten take more than 15%. The sequenced sample consisted of blood. These receptors came from a woman over 75 in good health.

About this clonotype: A much larger clone differs from this one at a single base, so this may be a read error. The chain has TRBV20-1 and TRBJ2-1, with TRBD2 matching 7 bases. Germline loops: CDR1 DFQATT, CDR2 SNEGSKA (reference sequence). V trimming: 7 bases; J trimming: 7 bases; junction bases outside the gene matches: 10. The CDR3 spans 13 residues. CDR3 DNA sequence: TGCAGTGTTCTCGGGACTATGCGGAATGAGCAGTTCTTC. Amino acids: CSVLGTMRNEQFF.

As regards this clonotype: This clone may be a read error of a much larger clone one base away. The CDR3 loop is CASSLPRLSNEQYF. CDR3 in DNA: TGTGCCAGCAGCCTACCCCGTCTAAGCAATGAGCAGTACTTC. The rearrangement links TRBV7-2 to TRBJ2-7; no clear D gene. Germline CDR1 and CDR2: SGHTA and FQGNSA. There are 14 residues in the CDR3. The V gene lost 5 bases and the J gene lost 7 bases, with 18 bases spanning the gap. Variable domain in full (rest from reference TRBV7-2 and TRBJ2-7): GAGVSQSPSNKVTEKGKDVELRCDPISGHTALYWYRQSLGQGLEFLIYFQGNSAPDKSGLPSDRFSAERTGGSVSTLTIQRTQQEDSAVYLCASSLPRLSNEQYFGPGTRLTVT.

This clonotype was detected ten times or more. The chain combines TRBV27 with TRBJ2-7; D is perhaps TRBD2 (7 bases). The CDR3 runs to 15 residues. Between the trimmed V and J ends, which lost 4 bases and 3 bases, there was a span of 16 bases. Germline values: CDR1 MNHEY, CDR2 SMNVEV (reference sequence). The CDR3, as DNA: TGTGCCAGCAGTTGGGAGGGGGGCCGTTTCTACGAGCAGTACTTC. Translation gives CASSWEGGRFYEQYF.

This clonotype was detected many times. The genes are TRBV7-2 and TRBJ2-7; 9 bases are shared with TRBD2. CDR3 length: 17 amino acids. Trimming removed 4 bases from V and 4 bases from J; junction bases left unmatched: 14. The germline CDR1 and CDR2 sequences are SGHTA and FQGNSA. The chain's CDR3 is CASSSKGNAGGQYEQYF. CDR3 coding DNA: TGTGCCAGCAGCTCCAAGGGGAACGCGGGGGGGCAGTACGAGCAGTACTTC.

This clonotype was found many times. This chain uses TRBV20-1 with TRBJ2-1, with TRBD1 matching 9 bases. The CDR3 extends over 13 amino acids. Trimming at V came to 0 bases and at J to 9 bases, leaving 3 bases not matched to a gene. From germline, CDR1 is DFQATT and CDR2 SNEGSKA (reference sequence). The CDR3 sequence: CSARERTGAEQFF. In nucleotides, the CDR3 is TGCAGTGCTAGAGAGAGGACAGGGGCTGAGCAGTTCTTC.

This clonotype was counted at least ten times. This chain uses TRBV10-3 with TRBJ2-3; 8 bases fit TRBD2. Germline V lookup: CDR1 ENHRY, CDR2 SYGVKD. V was pared by 6 bases and J by 1 base, with 3 bases of the junction left unmatched. CDR3 length: 14 residues. CDR3 DNA sequence: TGTGCCATCAGGGCGGGGGGCGGCACAGATACGCAGTATTTT. As protein: CAIRAGGGTDTQYF.

This clonotype was observed at least ten times. V gene TRBV27 combines with J gene TRBJ2-1, with 8 positions matching TRBD2. Unmatched junction bases numbered 8, after V lost 4 bases and J lost 6 bases. Germline values: CDR1 MNHEY, CDR2 SMNVEV (reference sequence). The CDR3 covers 15 residues. The CDR3 reads CASSSRTSLGNEQFF. In nucleotides, the CDR3 is TGTGCCAGCAGTTCCCGGACTAGCCTGGGCAATGAGCAGTTCTTC.

This clonotype was seen more than once but under ten times. This may be a read error: a much more frequent sequence differs by one nucleotide. J is TRBJ1-4 and V is TRBV5-5; 7 bases are shared with TRBD1. This CDR3 has 13 amino acids. The J segment lost 5 bases and the V segment lost 3 bases, leaving 1 base of the junction unmatched. The germline V gene encodes CDR1 SGHKS and CDR2 YYEKEE (reference sequence). Here the CDR3 DNA reads TGTGCCAGCAGCTCACAGGGGAATGAAAAACTGTTTTTT. Amino acids: CASSSQGNEKLFF.

This clonotype appeared a few times. This chain links TRBV6-2 or TRBV6-3 with TRBJ2-1, with TRBD2 identical over 7 bases. The junction had 8 bases not matched to a gene; V was cut back by 6 bases and J by 6 bases. Germline-derived CDR1 and CDR2 are MNHEY and SVGEGT. The CDR3 runs 14 residues. DNA of the CDR3: TGTGCCAGCAGAGTTACTGGACTAGGCAATGAGCAGTTCTTC. It is translated as CASRVTGLGNEQFF.

The V call is TRBV20-1, the J call TRBJ2-7; a weak D match, TRBD2 (6 bases). The germline gives CDR1 DFQATT, CDR2 SNEGSKA (reference sequence). The CDR3 has 15 residues. V lost 0 bases and J 4 bases, leaving 16 bases between the germline ends. Here the CDR3 reads CSAREVLVGGYEQYF. Written as DNA, the CDR3 is TGCAGTGCTAGAGAGGTACTAGTGGGAGGATACGAGCAGTACTTC.

The chain combines TRBV6-1 with TRBJ2-7; D remains unclear. V shed 6 bases and J shed 1 base, with 13 bases lying between them. The CDR3 runs 14 residues. Germline V CDR1 and CDR2: MNHNS, SASEGT. Here the CDR3 DNA reads TGTGCCAGCAGGTTCGACAAACGATCCTACGAGCAGTACTTC. This gives the protein CASRFDKRSYEQYF.

This clonotype showed up many times. V is TRBV6-2 or TRBV6-3 and J is TRBJ2-7; TRBD2 agrees at 7 bases. The junction had 16 bases not matched to a gene; V was cut back by 6 bases and J by 2 bases. The CDR3 spans 17 residues. Germline V gene sequence: CDR1 MNHEY, CDR2 SVGEGT. Here the CDR3 DNA reads TGTGCCAGCAGGCCTCCGGCCAGCGGGGTCCGGGCCTACGAGCAGTACTTC. It encodes CASRPPASGVRAYEQYF.

This clonotype showed up many times. The chain combines TRBV6-2 or TRBV6-3 with TRBJ2-7; unclear D gene. Germline assignment: CDR1 MNHEY and CDR2 SVGEGT. Trimming pared 6 bases from V and 1 base from J, leaving 22 bases between. The CDR3 is 17 amino acids. The CDR3 sequence is CASSFPPGRVVSYEQYF. In DNA form, the CDR3 reads TGTGCCAGCAGCTTCCCCCCAGGACGGGTTGTTTCCTACGAGCAGTACTTC.

This clonotype came up a few times. In DNA form, the CDR3 reads TGTGCCAGCAGTTATACAAGGAATTATGGCTACACCTTC. It specifies CASSYTRNYGYTF. This chain joins TRBV28 and TRBJ1-2; D is undetermined. The V and J ends lost 4 bases and 5 bases respectively, with 11 bases between them. CDR1 is MDHEN, CDR2 SYDVKM, per germline. This CDR3 contains 13 residues.

J is TRBJ2-7 and V is TRBV6-1; D is uncertain. Trimming cost V 7 bases and J 2 bases, with 15 bases left between them. Germline lookup yields CDR1 MNHNS and CDR2 SASEGT. The CDR3 is 14 amino acids. CDR3 DNA: TGTGCCAGCACCTACTCGCGTGTAACCTACGAGCAGTACTTC. Translation: CASTYSRVTYEQYF.

This clonotype turned up a few times. Just one base apart from a much larger clone, this may be a read error. This chain joins TRBV5-5 and TRBJ2-7; 7 nucleotides line up with TRBD1. Germline CDR1 is SGHKS and CDR2 is YYEKEE (reference sequence). The CDR3 length is 13 residues. J was trimmed by 3 bases and V by 4 bases; bases with no gene match: 4. CDR3 amino acids: CASSGTERYEQYF. The DNA of the CDR3 is TGTGCCAGCAGCGGGACAGAACGCTACGAGCAGTACTTC.

This clonotype has a handful of counts. The chain links TRBV6-1 to TRBJ1-5; D is perhaps TRBD1 (5 bases). Germline-derived CDR1 and CDR2 are MNHNS and SASEGT. V lost 3 bases, J lost 9 bases, and 12 bases lay in between. The CDR3 runs to 13 residues. The CDR3 reads CASSDGAYRPQHF. CDR3 in DNA: TGTGCCAGCAGTGATGGGGCTTATCGGCCCCAGCATTTT.

This clonotype was picked up many times. This chain joins TRBV20-1 and TRBJ2-5, with 11 bases aligning to TRBD2. This CDR3 spans 15 amino acids. The junction had 8 bases not matched to a gene; V was cut back by 3 bases and J by 5 bases. Germline V gene data show CDR1 as DFQATT and CDR2 as SNEGSKA (reference sequence). CDR3 nucleotide sequence: TGCAGTGCTAGTTCCCGGACTAGCGGGTGGGAGACCCAGTACTTC. Protein product: CSASSRTSGWETQYF.

This clonotype was detected many times. The gene calls are TRBV20-1 and TRBJ1-2, with TRBD1 as a possible D gene (6 bases). Germline CDR1 is DFQATT and CDR2 is SNEGSKA (reference sequence). Trimming removed 2 bases from V and 4 bases from J, with 11 bases in between. The CDR3 covers 13 residues. The CDR3 region is CSARIGGGYGYTF. CDR3 nucleotides: TGCAGTGCTAGAATAGGGGGGGGCTATGGCTACACCTTC.

CDR3 DNA sequence: TGTGCCAGCAGAGCCTCGGGACAGGGTGAAGCTTTCTTT. It is translated as CASRASGQGEAFF. J is TRBJ1-1 and V is TRBV12-3 or TRBV12-4; 9 bases are a match to TRBD1. CDR3 length: 13 residues. Trimming cost V 6 bases and J 7 bases; bases outside gene matches: 6.

The genes are TRBV20-1 and TRBJ2-4; possibly TRBD1 for D (5 bases). Trimming left V 6 bases short and J 4 bases short, with 13 bases between. The CDR3 consists of 13 residues. Germline V lookup: CDR1 DFQATT, CDR2 SNEGSKA (reference sequence). The CDR3 DNA is TGCAGTGCCCTTGGGGCCGCAAAAAACATTCAGTACTTC. Protein: CSALGAAKNIQYF.

This clonotype was picked up a small number of times. This chain uses TRBV30 with TRBJ1-5; a possible D gene is TRBD1 (5 bases). V gave up 4 bases and J gave up 6 bases, with 10 bases separating them. The CDR3 covers 12 residues. CDR1 and CDR2 from the germline V gene are GTSNPN and SVGIG (reference sequence). CDR3 region: CAWNGASQPQHF. As DNA, the CDR3 is TGTGCCTGGAACGGGGCGAGTCAGCCCCAGCATTTT.

This clonotype was seen at least ten times. This chain links TRBV6-2 or TRBV6-3 with TRBJ2-5; 8 bases agree with TRBD1. Germline-derived CDR1 and CDR2 are MNHEY and SVGEGT. This CDR3 region has 14 residues. V gave up 8 bases and J gave up 3 bases; unmatched junction bases: 8. Here the CDR3 reads CASSYPDREETQYF. The DNA for the CDR3 is TGTGCCAGCTCATACCCGGACAGGGAAGAGACCCAGTACTTC.

About this clonotype itself: This may be a read error: a much more frequent sequence differs by one nucleotide. The V call is TRBV7-2, the J call TRBJ2-1; 10 bases are shared with TRBD2. The J call may be incorrect, as the DNA end agrees better with TRBJ2-7. This CDR3 is 16 amino acids long. Germline V gene sequence: CDR1 SGHTA, CDR2 FQGNSA. The CDR3 bases are TGTGCCAGCAGCTTAGGGACTAGCGGCTCCTACAATGAGCAGTACTTC. Translation: CASSLGTSGSYNEQYF.

Comments on this clonotype: This may come from a read error, since a much larger clone is one base off. Here the CDR3 reads CASSPSGARNEQYF. In DNA form, the CDR3 reads TGTGCCAGCAGTCCATCGGGGGCAAGAAATGAGCAGTACTTC. The chain has TRBV28 and TRBJ2-7; D possibly uses TRBD1 or TRBD2 (6 bases each). The CDR3 spans 14 residues. Germline lookup yields CDR1 MDHEN and CDR2 SYDVKM. The V end was cut by 5 bases, the J end by 7 bases, with 18 bases between.

As for this clonotype: Given a much more abundant clone one base away, this may be a read error. The chain uses TRBV7-9 and TRBJ1-1; tentative D call: TRBD1 (5 bases). In germline, CDR1 is SEHNR, CDR2 FQNEAQ (reference sequence). The CDR3 totals 13 residues. The CDR3 reads CVSSWDGNTEAFF. CDR3 sequence (DNA): TGTGTCAGCAGCTGGGACGGTAACACTGAAGCTTTCTTT.

V is TRBV15 and J is TRBJ2-3; D possibly uses TRBD1 or TRBD2 (6 bases each). Germline CDR1 LNHNV, CDR2 YYDKDF (reference sequence). The CDR3 loop spans 14 amino acids. V shed 5 bases and J shed 4 bases, with 13 bases lying between them. As DNA, the CDR3 is TGTGCCACCAGCTTACGGGGGCGGTCAGATACGCAGTATTTT. It encodes CATSLRGRSDTQYF.

This clonotype appeared once. The chain employs TRBV7-2 and TRBJ2-6, with D possibly TRBD1 on 6 matching bases. Germline V lookup: CDR1 SGHTA, CDR2 FQGNSA. CDR3 length: 19 residues. The ends were cut back, 2 bases at V and 0 bases at J, with 17 bases in the middle. This CDR3 is CASSLKGRDTSSGANVLTF. The CDR3 DNA is TGTGCCAGCAGCTTAAAAGGTCGGGACACTTCCTCTGGGGCCAACGTCCTGACTTTC.

V is TRBV6-6 and J is TRBJ1-5, with TRBD1 matching 10 bases. CDR3 length: 15 residues. Germline V lookup: CDR1 MNHNY, CDR2 SVGAGI (reference sequence). V trimming: 0 bases; J trimming: 6 bases; junction bases outside the gene matches: 2. The CDR3 DNA reads as TGTGCCAGCAGTTACTCGGGACAGGGGAGTCAGCCCCAGCATTTT. This translates into CASSYSGQGSQPQHF.

This clonotype occurred many times. This sequence joins TRBV5-1 and TRBJ2-1, with 15 bases aligning to TRBD2. V gave up 4 bases and J gave up 7 bases; unmatched junction bases: 3. This CDR3 contains 15 residues. Germline lookup yields CDR1 SGHRS and CDR2 YFSETQ. CDR3 residues: CASSAGTSGGNEQFF. DNA of the CDR3: TGCGCCAGCAGCGCCGGGACTAGCGGGGGGAATGAGCAGTTCTTC.